The entry below describes one T cell receptor (beta chain). Its antigen is unknown. The data belong to a study of cytomegalovirus exposure and HLA in healthy donors. The study's findings and limits: Some highly shared sequence variants likely arose as a pipeline artifact. Sequencing depth roughly uniform across donors was assumed in presence/absence analyses.

Donors consisted of healthy bone marrow donors. PCR employed 60 Vbeta and 13 Jbeta primers. In the original workflow: In a later analysis, of 80 million or so unique beta chains, around 9.9 million appeared in at least two donors. Clones were read by immunoSEQ multiplex PCR, and TCRdb kept only the in-frame ones, dropping some. For V, J and clone size, that table is used; D and trimming come from the DNA. This table holds some 85,000 clones, 65% to 85% found once. Germline V gives CDR1 SGDLS, CDR2 YYNGEE. Trimming removed 4 bases from V and 4 bases from J, with 11 bases in between. The CDR3 length is 14 residues.

The chain carries TRBV9 and TRBJ2-2; weak D call: TRBD2 (6 bases). Sequenced: PBMCs. The receptor comes from a woman aged 45-65 years in good health and CMV-seronegative. CDR3 sequence reads: CASSLGDFTGELFF. Written as DNA, the CDR3 is TGTGCCAGCAGCCTAGGGGACTTCACCGGGGAGCTGTTTTTT.